This T cell receptor (beta chain) was obtained from a study of blood T cell repertoires in COVID-19. Study context: Italy, Spain and the United States were the sources of the convalescent and acute COVID-19 samples.

Sequenced by immunoSEQ multiplex PCR; TCRdb stores in-frame clones only, minus some. The profile shows nearly 200,000 clones, 86% of them singletons. Germline CDR1 reads MNHEY; CDR2 reads SVGAGI. Trimming took 7 bases from V and 5 from J; bases not matched to a gene: 7. The CDR3 totals 13 residues. The chain couples TRBV6-5 to TRBJ2-5; 7 bases match TRBD2. The material sequenced was peripheral blood. The source is a woman in her 70s with acute or convalescent COVID-19. CDR3 bases: TGTGCCAGCAATTTACAGCGGGGTGAGACCCAGTACTTC. It specifies CASNLQRGETQYF.